This T cell receptor beta chain stems from a study of shared clonotypes between healthy human individuals. About this clone: A much larger clone lies one base from this, so it may be a read error.

All participating donors were Caucasian adults from Nashville, Tennessee. Genomic DNA of unsorted samples came from tens of millions of PBMCs. This was a deep-level run. The authors split each subset's genomic DNA evenly across several immunoSEQ plates. Produced via immunoSEQ multiplex PCR; TCRdb's table is partial and in-frame only. The data show about 490,000 clones, approximately 81% seen once. Input material: PBMCs. The sequence came from a woman aged 40 to 50 in good health. Some clones in this sample may be carry-over from other donors' samples.

The CDR3 DNA sequence: TGCGCCAGCAGCTTGGCTGGGCTAGCGGGAGTTGGTGAGCGGTTCTTC. Translating gives CASSLAGLAGVGERFF. The chain has TRBV5-1 and TRBJ2-1; 10 bases map to TRBD2. Germline loops: CDR1 SGHRS, CDR2 YFSETQ. The CDR3 sequence is 16 residues long. Based on the CDR3 plus reference TRBV5-1 and TRBJ2-1, the full variable domain is KAGVTQTPRYLIKTRGQQVTLSCSPISGHRSVSWYQQTPGQGLQFLFEYFSETQRNKGNFPGRFSGRQFSNSRSEMNVSTLELGDSALYLCASSLAGLAGVGERFFGPGTRLTVL.